This T cell receptor beta chain is from a study of blood T cell repertoires in COVID-19. Study-level background: Both acute and convalescent COVID-19 samples were obtained from the United States, Italy and Spain. In each case, the material was cDNA or gDNA derived from T cells, B-cell-depleted T cells, or PBMCs.

Per the germline V gene, CDR1 is SNHLY and CDR2 is FYNNEI. The V end lost 4 bases, the J end lost 8 bases, and 8 bases lay between the germline ends. This CDR3 contains 11 residues. Per the study methods: Cell counts per sample came from amplifying reference gene primers. Profiling relied on immunoSEQ multiplex PCR, and the TCRdb table lists in-frame clones only, not all of them. Clone size and the V and J calls come from that table; the DNA yielded D and trimming. In the table there are 100,000 to 150,000 clones, about 83% of which are singletons. Sequencing was performed on peripheral blood. The receptor was derived from a man aged 55 to 70 with acute or convalescent COVID-19. V gene TRBV2 combines with J gene TRBJ1-2; D is possibly TRBD1 (5 bases). The CDR3 reads CASSGGVGYTF. The DNA for the CDR3 is TGTGCCAGCAGTGGGGGGGTAGGCTACACCTTC.